The 28 T cell receptor beta chains given below trace back to one sample, sequenced in a study of spatial heterogeneity in lung cancer. TCRdb ran MiXCR on the 5' RACE reads and lists one entry per CDR3 protein. This sample has around 120,000 distinct CDR3 sequences; less than 15% occur once, and the top ten carry about 15%. Time point described: blood at routine non-recurrence follow-up after resection. Unsorted whole RNA samples from tumor, nontumor lung or frozen PBMC were sequenced. The specimen was PBMCs, collected at follow-up. These receptors all come from a male donor with early-stage non-small cell lung cancer.

On this clonotype: Being one base from a much bigger clone, this may be a read error. This chain uses TRBV7-9 with TRBJ1-5; D gene unclear. From germline, CDR1 is SEHNR and CDR2 FQNEAQ (reference sequence). The CDR3 extends over 13 amino acids. This CDR3 is CASSLDIDQSQHF. The CDR3, as DNA: TGTGCCAGCAGCTTAGATATAGATCAGTCCCAGCATTTT.

Concerning this clonotype itself: At one boundary the junction diverges from the germline segment, which might be a read error. V and J are TRBV4-1 and TRBJ2-1, with 8 nucleotides matching TRBD2. The CDR3 totals 16 residues. CDR1 MGHRA and CDR2 YSYEKL come from the germline V gene. The CDR3 loop is CASSQYPLAEYNEHFF. For the CDR3, the DNA is TGCGCCAGCAGCCAATATCCACTAGCGGAATACAATGAGCATTTCTTC.

This sequence joins TRBV2 and TRBJ2-5; D remains ambiguous. V dropped 5 bases and J dropped 7 bases, with 8 bases sitting between them. Germline V gene lookup returns CDR1 SNHLY and CDR2 FYNNEI. The CDR3 is 11 amino acids. The CDR3 is CASSFSPTQYF. In DNA, the CDR3 is TGTGCCAGCAGTTTCTCCCCGACCCAGTACTTC.

In its sample, this clonotype was seen a few times. The genes are TRBV4-1 and TRBJ1-2; a weak D match, TRBD1 (6 bases). V dropped 0 bases and J dropped 4 bases, with 9 bases sitting between them. The germline V gene has CDR1 MGHRA and CDR2 YSYEKL. The CDR3 is 14 residues long. CDR3 nucleotides: TGCGCCAGCAGCCAAGATAACAGGGCCTATGGCTACACCTTC. Translation gives CASSQDNRAYGYTF.

This clonotype was recorded a few times. The J gene is TRBJ2-1, the V gene TRBV4-2, with D perhaps TRBD2 (6 bases). Germline CDR1 reads LGHNA; CDR2 reads YNFKEQ. The CDR3 spans 15 residues. The germline V and J ends were trimmed by 5 bases and 10 bases, with 21 bases remaining between them. The CDR3 nucleotides read TGTGCCAGCAGCGCACCGGGACTCCCCGGACGCGAGCAGTTCTTC. This sequence encodes CASSAPGLPGREQFF.

This clonotype was detected only a few times. The chain links TRBV7-2 to TRBJ2-1; 8 nucleotides match TRBD2. Germline loops: CDR1 SGHTA, CDR2 FQGNSA. Losses at the gene ends were 5 bases for V and 9 bases for J; bases not matched to a gene: 12. The CDR3 has 15 amino acids. DNA of the CDR3: TGTGCCAGCAGCCCCCTCGGGCGGGGGGCCAGTGAGCAGTTCTTC. Translation: CASSPLGRGASEQFF.

There are many counts of this clonotype. J is TRBJ1-6 and V is TRBV27; no clear D. This CDR3 is 15 amino acids long. With 8 bases removed from V and 0 bases from J, the gap between germline ends came to 11 bases. Germline lookup yields CDR1 MNHEY and CDR2 SMNVEV (reference sequence). The CDR3: CASQDWSSYNSPLHF. The CDR3 DNA reads TGTGCCAGCCAGGACTGGAGCTCCTATAATTCACCCCTCCACTTT.

This clonotype was seen ten or more times. The chain is built from TRBV7-9 and TRBJ2-5, with TRBD2 identical over 9 bases. The CDR3 is 16 amino acids. The junction had 6 bases not matched to a gene; V was cut back by 2 bases and J by 2 bases. Germline V gives CDR1 SEHNR, CDR2 FQNEAQ (reference sequence). In DNA, the CDR3 is TGTGCCAGCAGCTTACGGCGGGGGGGCCTTCAAGAGACCCAGTACTTC. It translates to CASSLRRGGLQETQYF.

This clonotype appeared once. The rearrangement joins TRBV6-5 to TRBJ1-5; D is possibly TRBD1 (6 bases). Per the germline V gene, CDR1 is MNHEY and CDR2 is SVGAGI. This CDR3 has 13 residues. The V end lost 6 bases, the J end lost 2 bases, and 8 bases lay between the germline ends. The CDR3 nucleotides are TGTGCCAGCAGAGGGGGGGGCAATCAGCCCCAGCATTTT. It yields the protein CASRGGGNQPQHF.

This clonotype appeared many times. V and J are TRBV29-1 and TRBJ1-1; D gene uncertain. The CDR3 consists of 13 residues. V lost 5 bases and J lost 0, with 10 bases in between. In germline, CDR1 is SQVTM, CDR2 ANQGSEA. The CDR3 region has the DNA TGCAGCGTTTTAGATCAGGTGAACACTGAAGCTTTCTTT. Protein sequence: CSVLDQVNTEAFF.

V gene TRBV29-1 combines with J gene TRBJ1-5, with TRBD1 as a possible D gene (5 bases). The germline V and J ends were trimmed by 4 bases and 3 bases, with 10 bases remaining between them. CDR1 is SQVTM, CDR2 ANQGSEA, per germline. The CDR3 consists of 13 residues. The CDR3 protein is CSVAGTLNQPQHF. CDR3 in DNA: TGCAGCGTTGCCGGGACCCTCAATCAGCCCCAGCATTTT.

The rearrangement uses TRBV21-1 and TRBJ2-5; the D call of TRBD2 is as the table states it, not checked on the DNA. TRBV21-1 is assigned pseudogene status. The CDR3 spans 15 residues. CDR3 protein: CASSMESGTQETQYF. The DNA of the CDR3 is TGTGCCAGCAGCATGGAGAGCGGAACCCAAGAGACCCAGTACTTC.

With respect to this clonotype: A clone one base away is much larger, so this may be a read error. The CDR3 loop reads CVSMTFQETQYF. CDR3 in DNA: TGTGTCAGCATGACATTCCAAGAGACCCAGTACTTC. This rearrangement joins TRBV6-2 or TRBV6-3 to TRBJ2-5, with unresolved D. The CDR3 totals 12 residues. The germline CDR1 and CDR2 sequences are MNHEY and SVGEGT.

The rearrangement links TRBV28 to TRBJ2-1; D possibly corresponds to TRBD2 (7 bases). Germline-derived CDR1 and CDR2 are MDHEN and SYDVKM. The CDR3 sequence is 15 residues long. V was clipped by 4 bases and J by 1 base, with 11 bases between them. CDR3 residues: CASSSGGLSYNEQFF. The DNA of the CDR3 is TGTGCCAGCAGTTCCGGGGGGCTGTCCTACAATGAGCAGTTCTTC.

This clonotype has only a few counts. The V and J genes are TRBV7-9 and TRBJ1-1; D is perhaps TRBD1 (6 bases). The CDR3 consists of 14 residues. Germline V gene sequence: CDR1 SEHNR, CDR2 FQNEAQ (reference sequence). V was shortened by 4 bases and J by 6 bases, with 15 bases between the two germline ends. As DNA, the CDR3 is TGTGCCAGCAGCTCAGGGGAGTTGATCGCTGAAGCTTTCTTT. Amino acid sequence: CASSSGELIAEAFF.

This clonotype was picked up a small number of times. The chain carries TRBV20-1 and TRBJ2-7; TRBD1 aligns across 11 bases. Germline V gene data show CDR1 as DFQATT and CDR2 as SNEGSKA (reference sequence). The CDR3 runs 14 residues. V gave up 4 bases and J gave up 4 bases; unmatched junction bases: 6. The CDR3 DNA is TGCAGTGCTATCTGGACAGGGGGCAGGTACGAGCAGTACTTC. Its protein product is CSAIWTGGRYEQYF.

Only a few counts were recorded for this clonotype. The genes are TRBV12-3 or TRBV12-4 and TRBJ1-4; 9 bases are shared with TRBD1. V dropped 5 bases and J dropped 8; count of bases not matched to a gene: 9. CDR3 length: 15 residues. The chain's CDR3 is CASSPGTGIGEKLFF. CDR3 in DNA: TGTGCCAGCAGTCCTGGGACAGGGATAGGAGAAAAACTGTTTTTT.

This clonotype was recorded a few times. CDR3 DNA sequence: TGTGCCAGCAGCCCCCGGGGAGTGCGAGAGACCCAGTACTTC. Protein product: CASSPRGVRETQYF. This chain links TRBV4-2 with TRBJ2-5; maybe TRBD2 (5 bases). Germline CDR1 LGHNA, CDR2 YNFKEQ. The CDR3 runs 14 residues. V was cut by 4 bases and J by 4 bases, with 13 bases left in between.

This clonotype has ten or more counts. The chain employs TRBV5-4 and TRBJ2-5, with TRBD1 matching 7 bases. The V and J ends lost 0 bases and 4 bases, in that order; junction bases with no gene match: 3. The CDR3 has 14 residues. The germline V gene encodes CDR1 SGHNT and CDR2 YYREEE (reference sequence). This chain's CDR3 is CASSLGGGVETQYF. CDR3 in DNA: TGTGCCAGCAGCTTGGGAGGGGGCGTAGAGACCCAGTACTTC.

This CDR3 is CSAKTAGSYNSPLHF. CDR3 nucleotides: TGCAGTGCCAAGACGGCAGGGAGTTATAATTCACCCCTCCACTTT. The chain recombines TRBV20-1 with TRBJ1-6; D possibly corresponds to TRBD1 (5 bases). The CDR3 extends over 15 amino acids. CDR1 DFQATT and CDR2 SNEGSKA come from the germline V gene (reference sequence). Trimming removed 6 bases at V and 4 bases at J, with 16 bases between.

This clonotype was seen only a few times. The chain links TRBV9 to TRBJ2-5; D is ambiguous. There are 13 residues in the CDR3. Germline CDR1 is SGDLS and CDR2 is YYNGEE. With 1 base removed from V and 4 bases from J, the gap between germline ends came to 8 bases. The CDR3, as DNA: TGTGCCAGCAGCGTATCAGGTTCAGAGACCCAGTACTTC. This sequence encodes CASSVSGSETQYF. The full variable domain, completed using reference TRBV9 and TRBJ2-5, is DSGVTQTPKHLITATGQRVTLRCSPRSGDLSVYWYQQSLDQGLQFLIQYYNGEERAKGNILERFSAQQFPDLHSELNLSSLELGDSALYFCASSVSGSETQYFGPGTRLLVL.

The chain carries TRBV7-9 and TRBJ2-7; D might be TRBD1 (6 bases). Trimming stripped 3 bases from V and 2 bases from J, with 17 bases between. Germline V gene sequence: CDR1 SEHNR, CDR2 FQNEAQ (reference sequence). CDR3 length: 16 amino acids. The CDR3 loop is CASSFSGTTATYEQYF. For the CDR3, the DNA is TGTGCCAGCAGCTTCTCAGGGACAACGGCCACCTACGAGCAGTACTTC.

In regard to this clonotype: This could be a read error, since a much larger clone is one nucleotide away. The chain employs TRBV28 and TRBJ2-7; 11 bases agree with TRBD1. Germline lookup yields CDR1 MDHEN and CDR2 SYDVKM. The CDR3 totals 14 residues. CDR3 DNA sequence: TGTGTCAGCAGCGGGACAGGGGGATCCTACGAGCAGTACTTC. This gives the protein CVSSGTGGSYEQYF.

This clonotype has a handful of counts. The chain joins TRBV27 to TRBJ2-5; the D is unclear. Germline V lookup: CDR1 MNHEY, CDR2 SMNVEV (reference sequence). CDR3 length: 14 amino acids. V was shortened by 6 bases and J by 2 bases, with 13 bases between the two germline ends. The CDR3 loop reads CASRVYRGQETQYF. The CDR3 region has the DNA TGTGCCAGCAGAGTTTATAGAGGACAAGAGACCCAGTACTTC.

This clonotype was detected a few times. V and J are TRBV7-9 and TRBJ1-4; D unresolved. Per germline, CDR1 SEHNR and CDR2 FQNEAQ (reference sequence). This CDR3 spans 13 amino acids. V gave up 3 bases and J gave up 5 bases, with 7 bases separating them. CDR3: CASSFNGNEKLFF. In DNA form, the CDR3 reads TGTGCCAGCAGCTTCAATGGAAATGAAAAACTGTTTTTT.

The table lists this clonotype with many counts. The chain carries TRBV5-5 and TRBJ1-1; no definite D call. Germline loops: CDR1 SGHKS, CDR2 YYEKEE (reference sequence). The CDR3 consists of 16 residues. Trimming removed 5 bases from V and 1 base from J, with 18 bases in between. The DNA of the CDR3 is TGTGCCAGCAGTCGGGAACCGGGGTCGGGGAACACTGAAGCTTTCTTT. Its protein product is CASSREPGSGNTEAFF.

This clonotype was detected a few times. The V and J genes are TRBV11-1 and TRBJ2-5, with a weak D call TRBD2 (5 bases). The ends were cut back, 5 bases at V and 1 base at J, with 11 bases in the middle. The length of the CDR3 is 14 residues. Germline V gene sequence: CDR1 SGHAT, CDR2 FQDESV (reference sequence). The CDR3 nucleotides read TGTGCCAGCAGCCCAGCGGCGGTCCAAGAGACCCAGTACTTC. Translation gives CASSPAAVQETQYF.

This sequence joins TRBV6-1 and TRBJ1-1; possible D gene TRBD1, 5 bases. V gave up 8 bases and J gave up 7 bases, with 14 bases separating them. CDR3 size: 12 residues. Germline-derived CDR1 and CDR2 are MNHNS and SASEGT. CDR3 in DNA: TGTGCCAGCCCGGGGGTAACAAATGAAGCTTTCTTT. It encodes CASPGVTNEAFF.